These 7 T cell receptor beta chains were sequenced from one sample in a study of human T cells and chemical hapten exposure. As to time point: pre-sensitization, week 0. Treatment defined: therapeutic diphenylcyclopropenone sensitization with weekly scalp DPC. One entry per CDR3 protein results from TCRdb running MiXCR on the RACE reads. The profile shows under 95,000 distinct CDR3 sequences, 8.5% of them singletons. The sample here was whole blood, taken in connection with sensitization to the hapten diphenylcyclopropenone (DPC). The receptor set was obtained from a man in his forties with alopecia areata. Some clones in this sample may be carry-over from other donors' samples.

There are a few counts of this clonotype. The gene calls are TRBV2 and TRBJ1-1; 10 bases agree with TRBD1. The CDR3 sequence is 11 residues long. Trimming removed 5 bases from V and 10 bases from J; junction bases left unmatched: 1. CDR1 SNHLY and CDR2 FYNNEI come from the germline V gene. The CDR3 reads CASSWTGGAFF. In DNA form, the CDR3 reads TGTGCCAGCAGTTGGACAGGGGGAGCTTTCTTT.

This chain joins TRBV6-2 or TRBV6-3 and TRBJ2-1, with 8 bases matching TRBD2. CDR3 length: 18 amino acids. From germline, CDR1 is MNHEY and CDR2 SVGEGT. V was pared by 7 bases and J by 4 bases, with 18 bases of the junction left unmatched. CDR3 amino acids: CASKSREGRNVLYNEQFF. Written as DNA, the CDR3 is TGTGCCAGCAAGTCCCGGGAGGGCCGGAATGTGTTATACAATGAGCAGTTCTTC.

This clonotype was recorded many times. This CDR3 is CSARDRGVLGNQPQHF. In DNA form, the CDR3 reads TGCAGTGCTAGAGATCGCGGAGTCTTGGGCAATCAGCCCCAGCATTTT. The rearrangement joins TRBV20-1 to TRBJ1-5; D remains unclear. The V end lost 0 bases, the J end lost 2 bases, and 14 bases lay between the germline ends. This CDR3 spans 16 amino acids. Per germline, CDR1 DFQATT and CDR2 SNEGSKA (reference sequence).

V and J are TRBV2 and TRBJ2-1, with TRBD2 identical over 11 bases. The germline V gene has CDR1 SNHLY and CDR2 FYNNEI. Trimming removed 6 bases from V and 7 bases from J; junction bases left unmatched: 8. The CDR3 runs 15 residues. CDR3 loop: CASRAGTSGRNEQFF. The CDR3 DNA reads as TGTGCCAGCAGAGCCGGGACTAGCGGAAGGAATGAGCAGTTCTTC.

This chain joins TRBV12-3 or TRBV12-4 and TRBJ2-5, with unresolved D. CDR3 length equals 15 residues. V was cut by 2 bases and J by 3 bases, with 13 bases left in between. The CDR3 DNA reads as TGTGCCAGCAGTTTATTGGTGGGCCGAGAAGAGACCCAGTACTTC. This encodes CASSLLVGREETQYF.

This clonotype has at least ten counts. This chain connects TRBV9 to TRBJ2-1; TRBD2 aligns across 13 bases. With V trimmed by 0 bases and J by 5 bases, 5 bases remained unmatched. The CDR3 extends over 17 amino acids. Germline values: CDR1 SGDLS, CDR2 YYNGEE. CDR3 region: CASSVGVGLAGNNEQFF. CDR3 coding DNA: TGTGCCAGCAGCGTAGGGGTGGGACTAGCGGGAAACAATGAGCAGTTCTTC.

The sample holds many counts of this clonotype. The chain joins TRBV7-9 to TRBJ2-3; D is perhaps TRBD1 (6 bases). The germline V gene encodes CDR1 SEHNR and CDR2 FQNEAQ (reference sequence). This CDR3 has 15 amino acids. V was clipped by 4 bases and J by 1 base, with 12 bases between them. CDR3 loop: CASSYRVGGTDTQYF. The CDR3 DNA sequence: TGTGCCAGCAGCTACAGGGTCGGCGGCACAGATACGCAGTATTTT.